These 6 T cell receptor beta chains came from one sample sequenced in a study of CD8 T cells in Susac syndrome. Reverse transcription of 0.5 to 1 ug RNA was performed with random hexamers. TCRdb re-called the immunoSEQ multiplex PCR reads with MiXCR, one entry per CDR3 protein. In the table there are fewer than 300,000 distinct CDR3 sequences, approximately 85% of which are singletons. The sequencing input was CD8+ T cells from PBMCs. These receptors came from a human donor with multiple sclerosis.

The V call is TRBV12-5, the J call TRBJ2-3; no firm D call. The germline V gene has CDR1 LGHNT and CDR2 FRNRAP. The CDR3 spans 12 residues. Trimming shortened V by 4 bases and J by 5 bases, and 7 bases separated the two germline ends. CDR3 amino acids: CASGSLGDTQYF. CDR3 DNA: TGTGCTAGTGGTTCCTTAGGAGATACGCAGTATTTT.

The chain employs TRBV7-6 and TRBJ2-1; no definite D call. The CDR3 runs 16 residues. Per germline, CDR1 SGHVS and CDR2 FNYEAQ. With 1 base removed from V and 0 bases from J, the gap between germline ends came to 10 bases. CDR3 in amino acids: CASSLVLKSSYNEQFF. In nucleotides, the CDR3 is TGTGCCAGCAGCTTAGTGCTCAAGAGCTCCTACAATGAGCAGTTCTTC.

The chain carries TRBV12-5 and TRBJ1-1, with a weak D call TRBD1 (5 bases). CDR3 length: 15 residues. The V end was cut by 7 bases, the J end by 3 bases, with 18 bases between. From germline, CDR1 is LGHNT and CDR2 FRNRAP. The DNA of the CDR3 is TGTGCTAGTGAGGGGAGATCGAAGACGGACACTGAAGCTTTCTTT. Protein product: CASEGRSKTDTEAFF.

This chain links TRBV9 with TRBJ2-3; 10 nucleotides agree with TRBD2. V was pared by 4 bases and J by 2 bases, with 4 bases of the junction left unmatched. Germline CDR1 SGDLS, CDR2 YYNGEE. There are 15 residues in the CDR3. In nucleotides, the CDR3 is TGTGCCAGCAGCACTGGACTAGCGGCCACAGATACGCAGTATTTT. It yields the protein CASSTGLAATDTQYF.

DNA for the CDR3: TGTGCCAGCAGCTCTAACCCCGCCTACGAGCAGTACTTC. This encodes CASSSNPAYEQYF. The chain couples TRBV7-8 to TRBJ2-7; D not certain. Trimming removed 4 bases from V and 2 bases from J, with 9 bases in between. Per the germline V gene, CDR1 is SGHVS and CDR2 is FQNEAQ. This CDR3 spans 13 amino acids.

The rearrangement links TRBV9 to TRBJ2-1; no reliable D call. CDR1 SGDLS and CDR2 YYNGEE come from the germline V gene. The V end lost 4 bases, the J end lost 1 base, and 15 bases lay between the germline ends. CDR3 length: 16 residues. Here the CDR3 DNA reads TGTGCCAGCAGCTTCCCGAGGAGTGCTTCCTACAATGAGCAGTTCTTC. It specifies CASSFPRSASYNEQFF.